This entry is about one T cell receptor beta chain. The ends were cut back, 10 bases at V and 1 base at J, with 13 bases in the middle. The V gene's germline CDR1 is SGHTA and CDR2 FQGNSA. The CDR3 consists of 14 residues. Individual cDNA molecules received unique molecular identifiers during library preparation. TCRdb reanalysed the 5' RACE reads using MiXCR and keeps one entry per CDR3 protein. The sample lists tens of thousands of distinct CDR3 sequences, around 6.6% occurring once. The sample originates from a study of early T cells in non-severe SARS-CoV-2 infection. Background on the study: The input, bulk RNA from unsorted whole blood, was sequenced, and chains were unpaired.

The chain has TRBV7-2 and TRBJ2-2, with D possibly being TRBD2 (6 bases). This specimen was whole blood, taken at baseline. This TCR derives from an adult who was a healthcare worker with PCR-confirmed SARS-CoV-2 infection or an uninfected control (not recorded which). The CDR3 sequence is CATTRGMNTGELFF. CDR3 in DNA: TGTGCCACCACCCGGGGGATGAACACCGGGGAGCTGTTTTTT.